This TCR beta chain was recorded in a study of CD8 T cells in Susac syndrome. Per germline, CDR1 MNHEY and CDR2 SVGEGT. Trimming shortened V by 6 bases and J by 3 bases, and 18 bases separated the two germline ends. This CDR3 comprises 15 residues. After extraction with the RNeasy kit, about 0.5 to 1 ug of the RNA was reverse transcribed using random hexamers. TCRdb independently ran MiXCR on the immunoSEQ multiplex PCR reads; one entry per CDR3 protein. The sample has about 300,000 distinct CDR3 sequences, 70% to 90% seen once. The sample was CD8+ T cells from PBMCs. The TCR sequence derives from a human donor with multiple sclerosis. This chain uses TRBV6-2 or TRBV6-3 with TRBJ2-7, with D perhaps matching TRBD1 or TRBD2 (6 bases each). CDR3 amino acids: CASSLLAEGHYEQYF. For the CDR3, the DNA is TGTGCCAGCAGCCTGTTAGCGGAGGGACACTACGAGCAGTACTTC.